This passage covers 25 T cell receptor beta chains from one sample sequenced in a study of blood T cell repertoires in COVID-19. TCRdb's copy holds only in-frame clones and misses some; the assay was immunoSEQ multiplex PCR. The sample holds about 300,000 clones, around 91% seen once. Material for sequencing was PBMCs or T cells enriched from blood (not recorded which). The receptors stem from a woman aged 18-29 years with acute COVID-19.

The chain has TRBV5-1 and TRBJ2-2, with a tentative D call TRBD1 (6 bases). CDR3 length: 15 residues. Germline CDR1 SGHRS, CDR2 YFSETQ. V lost 5 bases, J lost 1 base, and 12 bases lay in between. In DNA, the CDR3 is TGCGCCAGCAGATCCGGGACACAGAACACCGGGGAGCTGTTTTTT. Protein product: CASRSGTQNTGELFF.

The chain recombines TRBV4-2 with TRBJ2-5, with D perhaps TRBD2 (6 bases). The germline V and J ends were trimmed by 1 base and 3 bases, with 18 bases remaining between them. CDR1 LGHNA and CDR2 YNFKEQ come from the germline V gene. The CDR3 contains 17 residues. CDR3 nucleotides: TGTGCCAGCAGCCAAGTAAAACTAGCCGGAGAGGAAGAGACCCAGTACTTC. It encodes CASSQVKLAGEEETQYF.

This clone was detected only once. V is TRBV9 and J is TRBJ2-1; possibly TRBD2 for D (6 bases). This CDR3 has 16 residues. With 1 base removed from V and 0 bases from J, the gap between germline ends came to 11 bases. Germline CDR1 reads SGDLS; CDR2 reads YYNGEE. The chain's CDR3 is CASSVSGGISYNEQFF. In DNA form, the CDR3 reads TGTGCCAGCAGCGTATCGGGCGGGATCTCCTACAATGAGCAGTTCTTC.

This rearrangement joins TRBV4-2 to TRBJ1-3; D might be TRBD1 (6 bases). Germline CDR1 reads LGHNA; CDR2 reads YNFKEQ. Deletions cut 0 bases from V and 6 bases from J, with 12 bases between. There are 15 residues in the CDR3. As DNA, the CDR3 is TGTGCCAGCAGCCAAGATGCAGGGACAAAAAACACCATATATTTT. Encoded protein: CASSQDAGTKNTIYF.

This chain uses TRBV2 with TRBJ2-7, with TRBD2 matching 10 bases. Germline CDR1 reads SNHLY; CDR2 reads FYNNEI. After removal of 2 bases from V and 3 bases from J, the junction contained 1 base not matched to a gene. This CDR3 is built from 14 residues. The CDR3 DNA is TGTGCCAGCAGTGAATTAGCGGGAGGCTACGAGCAGTACTTC. It specifies CASSELAGGYEQYF.

The CDR3 loop is CASSKGTGSGGVTNEKLFF. CDR3 nucleotide sequence: TGCGCCAGCAGCAAGGGGACCGGTAGCGGAGGTGTCACTAATGAAAAACTGTTTTTT. The chain uses TRBV5-1 and TRBJ1-4; perhaps TRBD1 as D (5 bases). V lost 4 bases and J 2 bases, leaving 24 bases between the germline ends. CDR1 is SGHRS, CDR2 YFSETQ, per germline. The CDR3 has 19 amino acids.

This clone is a singleton in its sample. This sequence joins TRBV7-6 and TRBJ2-1; D is possibly TRBD1 (5 bases). Germline CDR1 is SGHVS and CDR2 is FNYEAQ. V was pared by 3 bases and J by 3 bases, with 15 bases between. The CDR3 has 16 amino acids. CDR3 sequence: CASSLADRPLYNEQFF. CDR3 in DNA: TGTGCCAGCAGCTTGGCCGACAGACCACTCTACAATGAGCAGTTCTTC.

The chain carries TRBV7-9 and TRBJ1-5; 8 bases agree with TRBD1. Unmatched junction bases numbered 7, after V lost 5 bases and J lost 7 bases. CDR3 length: 14 residues. CDR1 and CDR2 from the germline V gene are SEHNR and FQNEAQ (reference sequence). The CDR3 here is CASSVDRGGQPQHF. For the CDR3, the DNA is TGTGCCAGCAGCGTCGACAGGGGAGGACAGCCCCAGCATTTT.

For the CDR3, the DNA is TGCGCCAGCACCCAGGGGCGAGGTTCGCAAGAGACCCAGTACTTC. Translating it yields CASTQGRGSQETQYF. The chain carries TRBV5-1 and TRBJ2-5, with a possible D match to TRBD1 (6 bases). Trimming stripped 6 bases from V and 2 bases from J, with 17 bases between. This CDR3 is built from 15 residues. CDR1 is SGHRS, CDR2 YFSETQ, per germline.

The rearrangement joins TRBV28 to TRBJ1-5; D gene uncertain. Trimming cost V 4 bases and J 5 bases, with 12 bases left between them. The CDR3 runs to 14 residues. Germline V gives CDR1 MDHEN, CDR2 SYDVKM. CDR3 loop: CASSSLQRDQPQHF. CDR3 DNA: TGTGCCAGCAGTTCCCTACAGAGGGATCAGCCCCAGCATTTT.

CDR3 in DNA: TGTGCCAGCTCACGGGACCTTGCGGGAGAAAATTATGGCTACACCTTC. The encoded protein is CASSRDLAGENYGYTF. The chain is built from TRBV18 and TRBJ1-2; D may be TRBD1 (5 bases). Trimming removed 4 bases at V and 5 bases at J, with 20 bases between. The CDR3 totals 16 residues. Germline loops: CDR1 KGHSH, CDR2 LQKENI.

This clone was seen just once. CDR3 amino acids: CASSSTTGTQPQHF. DNA for the CDR3: TGTGCCAGCAGTTCGACGACAGGGACTCAGCCCCAGCATTTT. The chain links TRBV28 to TRBJ1-5, with TRBD1 matching 7 bases. The germline V gene encodes CDR1 MDHEN and CDR2 SYDVKM. V lost 4 bases to trimming and J lost 6 bases; unmatched junction nucleotides: 6. This CDR3 has 14 amino acids.

The rearrangement links TRBV27 to TRBJ2-5; 13 positions agree with TRBD2. Trimming took 6 bases from V and 4 from J; bases not matched to a gene: 11. Germline CDR1 MNHEY, CDR2 SMNVEV (reference sequence). CDR3 length: 17 residues. CDR3 DNA sequence: TGTGCCAGCAGCCGCCGCGGACTAGCGGGAGTCGGAGAGACCCAGTACTTC. It specifies CASSRRGLAGVGETQYF.

The rearrangement joins TRBV28 to TRBJ1-1; maybe TRBD1 (5 bases). V was shortened by 3 bases and J by 3 bases, with 8 bases between the two germline ends. The CDR3 loop spans 13 amino acids. The germline V gene has CDR1 MDHEN and CDR2 SYDVKM. CDR3 region: CASSFPGDTEAFF. DNA for the CDR3: TGTGCCAGCAGTTTCCCGGGGGACACTGAAGCTTTCTTT.

V is TRBV3-1 (or the pseudogene TRBV3-2) and J is TRBJ2-3, with D perhaps TRBD2 (7 bases). Trimming stripped 5 bases from V and 5 bases from J, with 11 bases between. This CDR3 has 13 amino acids. CDR1 is LGHDT, CDR2 YNNKEL, per germline (reference sequence). For the CDR3, the DNA is TGTGCCAGCAGCGCGGGGGCGGGAGATACGCAGTATTTT. It translates to CASSAGAGDTQYF.

The V call is TRBV5-1, the J call TRBJ2-1; 11 positions agree with TRBD2. This CDR3 is 15 amino acids long. Looked up from germline, CDR1 is SGHRS and CDR2 is YFSETQ. J was trimmed by 2 bases and V by 2 bases; bases with no gene match: 0. The CDR3 reads CASSFSGRAYNEQFF. The CDR3 DNA is TGCGCCAGCAGCTTTAGCGGGAGGGCCTACAATGAGCAGTTCTTC.

The V and J genes are TRBV4-2 and TRBJ2-1; 9 positions match TRBD2. Germline assignment: CDR1 LGHNA and CDR2 YNFKEQ. The CDR3 length is 17 residues. The V segment lost 4 bases and the J segment 3 bases; nucleotides outside the gene matches: 10. CDR3 residues: CASSRQLAGESYNEQFF. In nucleotides, the CDR3 is TGTGCCAGCAGCCGCCAGTTAGCGGGAGAGAGCTACAATGAGCAGTTCTTC.

The chain carries TRBV5-5 and TRBJ1-2; 9 bases match TRBD1. Germline trimming cut 0 bases from V and 6 bases from J; bases unmatched to any gene: 6. CDR1 SGHKS and CDR2 YYEKEE come from the germline V gene (reference sequence). The CDR3 covers 15 residues. The CDR3 spells CASSLGGTGLDGYTF. CDR3 coding DNA: TGTGCCAGCAGCTTGGGGGGGACAGGGTTGGATGGCTACACCTTC.

V is TRBV28 and J is TRBJ2-7; 7 positions agree with TRBD1. The V gene's germline CDR1 is MDHEN and CDR2 SYDVKM. The CDR3 totals 11 residues. J gave up 6 bases and V 7 bases, and 3 bases lay outside the gene matches. The CDR3 DNA follows: TGTGCCAGCACCCCAGGGGGCGAGCAGTACTTC. It codes for CASTPGGEQYF.

J is TRBJ2-3 and V is TRBV6-1; 10 bases fit TRBD2. With V trimmed by 2 bases and J by 6 bases, 8 bases remained unmatched. This CDR3 region has 16 residues. CDR1 is MNHNS, CDR2 SASEGT, per germline. CDR3 region: CASSEPSSGSVDTQYF. CDR3 in DNA: TGTGCCAGCAGTGAACCATCTAGCGGGAGTGTGGATACGCAGTATTTT.

The chain links TRBV4-1 to TRBJ2-5, with 7 bases that match TRBD1. The CDR3 extends over 16 amino acids. CDR1 and CDR2 from the germline V gene are MGHRA and YSYEKL. With V trimmed by 1 base and J by 3 bases, 8 bases remained unmatched. The CDR3 DNA sequence: TGCGCCAGCAGCCAAGCACAGGGGAAGGGAGAAGAGACCCAGTACTTC. Its translation: CASSQAQGKGEETQYF.

V gene TRBV4-2 combines with J gene TRBJ1-1; D uncertain. Deletions cut 3 bases from V and 1 base from J, with 9 bases between. Per the germline V gene, CDR1 is LGHNA and CDR2 is YNFKEQ. The CDR3 contains 14 residues. The CDR3 protein is CASSHLPRNTEAFF. DNA of the CDR3: TGTGCCAGCAGCCATCTACCTCGGAACACTGAAGCTTTCTTT.

As concerns this clone: Distinct nucleotide sequences in the sample also encode this CDR3. This chain links TRBV2 with TRBJ1-5, with 10 bases matching TRBD1. CDR1 and CDR2 (germline): SNHLY, FYNNEI. The CDR3 has 14 amino acids. With V trimmed by 6 bases and J by 7 bases, 6 bases remained unmatched. The chain's CDR3 is CASRETGGGQPQHF. CDR3 DNA sequence: TGTGCCAGCAGGGAGACAGGGGGCGGACAGCCCCAGCATTTT. The full variable domain, in which reference TRBV2 and TRBJ1-5 provide the parts outside the CDR3, is EPEVTQTPSHQVTQMGQEVILRCVPISNHLYFYWYRQILGQKVEFLVSFYNNEISEKSEIFDDQFSVERPDGSNFTLKIRSTKLEDSAMYFCASRETGGGQPQHFGDGTRLSIL.

V gene TRBV5-1 combines with J gene TRBJ2-3; TRBD2 matches at 7 bases. The CDR3 spans 14 residues. After removal of 4 bases from V and 2 bases from J, the junction contained 4 bases not matched to a gene. Germline V lookup: CDR1 SGHRS, CDR2 YFSETQ. The CDR3 loop reads CASSAAGITDTQYF. The CDR3 DNA reads TGCGCCAGCAGCGCAGCGGGAATCACAGATACGCAGTATTTT.

A single count supports this clone. The rearrangement uses TRBV7-9 and TRBJ1-4; 7 bases fit TRBD1. Trimming at V came to 7 bases and at J to 4 bases, leaving 6 bases not matched to a gene. Germline V gene lookup returns CDR1 SEHNR and CDR2 FQNEAQ (reference sequence). CDR3 length: 14 amino acids. The CDR3 is CASTGTERNEKLFF. The DNA of the CDR3 is TGTGCCAGCACGGGGACAGAGCGTAATGAAAAACTGTTTTTT.